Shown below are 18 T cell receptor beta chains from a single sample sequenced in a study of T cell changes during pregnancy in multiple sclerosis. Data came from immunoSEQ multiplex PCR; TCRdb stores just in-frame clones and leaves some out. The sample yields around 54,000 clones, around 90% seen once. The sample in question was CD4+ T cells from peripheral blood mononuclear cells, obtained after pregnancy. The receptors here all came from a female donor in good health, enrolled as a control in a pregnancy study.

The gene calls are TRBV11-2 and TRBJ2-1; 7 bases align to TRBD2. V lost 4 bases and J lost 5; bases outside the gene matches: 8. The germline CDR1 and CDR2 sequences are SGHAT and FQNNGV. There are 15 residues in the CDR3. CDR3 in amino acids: CASSYLGTNNNEQFF. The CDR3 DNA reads TGTGCCAGCAGCTATCTCGGGACTAACAACAATGAGCAGTTCTTC. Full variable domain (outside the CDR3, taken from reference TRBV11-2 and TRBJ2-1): EAGVAQSPRYKIIEKRQSVAFWCNPISGHATLYWYQQILGQGPKLLIQFQNNGVVDDSQLPKDRFSAERLKGVDSTLKIQPAKLEDSAVYLCASSYLGTNNNEQFFGPGTRLTVL.

This CDR3 reads CASSFQQGTEAFF. The CDR3 DNA is TGTGCCAGCAGTTTTCAACAGGGGACTGAAGCTTTCTTT. This chain joins TRBV6-4 and TRBJ1-1, with 7 bases matching TRBD1. The CDR3 contains 13 residues. The germline V gene encodes CDR1 MRHNA and CDR2 SNTAGT. With V trimmed by 5 bases and J by 5 bases, 5 bases remained unmatched.

The CDR3 sequence is CASSPTLGGTNYGYTF. CDR3 in DNA: TGTGCCAGCAGCCCCACCCTGGGGGGGACGAACTATGGCTACACCTTC. The rearrangement joins TRBV7-2 to TRBJ1-2; TRBD1 is a possible D gene (5 bases). Germline-derived CDR1 and CDR2 are SGHTA and FQGNSA. The CDR3 loop spans 16 amino acids. The ends were cut back, 5 bases at V and 2 bases at J, with 18 bases in the middle.

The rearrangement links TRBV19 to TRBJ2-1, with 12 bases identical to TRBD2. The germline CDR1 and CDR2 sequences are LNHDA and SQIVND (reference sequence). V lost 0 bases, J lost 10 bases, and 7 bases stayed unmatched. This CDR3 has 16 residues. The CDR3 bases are TGTGCCAGTAGTATAGACCCGGCACTAGCGGGGGGAGAGCAGTTCTTC. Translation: CASSIDPALAGGEQFF.

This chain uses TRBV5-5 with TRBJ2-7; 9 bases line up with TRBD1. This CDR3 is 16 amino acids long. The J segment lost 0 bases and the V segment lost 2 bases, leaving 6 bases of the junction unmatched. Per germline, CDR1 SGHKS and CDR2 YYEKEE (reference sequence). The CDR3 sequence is CASSFGTGYNSYEQYF. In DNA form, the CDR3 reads TGTGCCAGCAGCTTCGGGACAGGGTACAACTCCTACGAGCAGTACTTC. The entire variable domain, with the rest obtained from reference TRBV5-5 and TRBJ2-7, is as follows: DAGVTQSPTHLIKTRGQQVTLRCSPISGHKSVSWYQQVLGQGPQFIFQYYEKEERGRGNFPDRFSARQFPNYSSELNVNALLLGDSALYLCASSFGTGYNSYEQYFGPGTRLTVT.

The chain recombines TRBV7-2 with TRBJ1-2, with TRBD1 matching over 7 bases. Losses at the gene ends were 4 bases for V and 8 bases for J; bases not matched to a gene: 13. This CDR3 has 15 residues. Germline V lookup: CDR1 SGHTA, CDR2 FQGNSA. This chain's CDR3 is CASSSDPGTVGGYTF. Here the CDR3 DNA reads TGTGCCAGCAGCTCGGACCCTGGGACAGTCGGAGGCTACACCTTC.

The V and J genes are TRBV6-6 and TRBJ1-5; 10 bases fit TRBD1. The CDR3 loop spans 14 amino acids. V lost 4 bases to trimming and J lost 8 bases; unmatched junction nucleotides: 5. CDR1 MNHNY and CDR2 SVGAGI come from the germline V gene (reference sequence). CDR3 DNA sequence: TGTGCCAGCAGTTTTGGACAGGGGGGGGAGCCCCAGCATTTT. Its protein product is CASSFGQGGEPQHF.

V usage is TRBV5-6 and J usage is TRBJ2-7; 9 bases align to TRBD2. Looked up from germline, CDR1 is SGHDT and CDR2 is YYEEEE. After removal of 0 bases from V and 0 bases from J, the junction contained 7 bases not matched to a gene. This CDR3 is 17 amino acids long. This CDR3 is CASSLAGSRGGSYEQYF. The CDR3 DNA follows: TGTGCCAGCAGCTTGGCCGGTTCGCGGGGGGGCTCCTACGAGCAGTACTTC.

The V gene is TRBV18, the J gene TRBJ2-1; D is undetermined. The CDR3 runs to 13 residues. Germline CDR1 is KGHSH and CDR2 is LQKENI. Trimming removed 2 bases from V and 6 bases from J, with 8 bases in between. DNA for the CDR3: TGTGCCAGCTCACCATTGTCGGGCAATGAGCAGTTCTTC. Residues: CASSPLSGNEQFF.

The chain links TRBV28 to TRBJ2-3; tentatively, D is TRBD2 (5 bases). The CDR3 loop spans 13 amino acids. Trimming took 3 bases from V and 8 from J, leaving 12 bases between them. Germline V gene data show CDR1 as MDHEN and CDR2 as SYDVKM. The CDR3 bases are TGTGCCAGCAGTTTGCCGCTAGGAGGTACGCAGTATTTT. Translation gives CASSLPLGGTQYF.

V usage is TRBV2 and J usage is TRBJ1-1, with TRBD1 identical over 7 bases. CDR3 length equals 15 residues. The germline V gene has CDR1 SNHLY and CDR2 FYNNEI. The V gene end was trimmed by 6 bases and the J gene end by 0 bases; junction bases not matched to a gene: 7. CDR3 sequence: CASSESGTVNTEAFF. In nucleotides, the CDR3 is TGTGCCAGCAGCGAATCCGGGACAGTGAACACTGAAGCTTTCTTT.

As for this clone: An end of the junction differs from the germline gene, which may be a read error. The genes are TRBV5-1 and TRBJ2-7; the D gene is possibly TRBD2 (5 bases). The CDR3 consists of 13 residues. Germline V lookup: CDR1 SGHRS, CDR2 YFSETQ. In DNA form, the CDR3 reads TGCGCCAGCAGCTTGGGGGATAGCGCAGCGGAAGACTTC. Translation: CASSLGDSAAEDF.

The CDR3 loop is CASSFLGATNEKLFF. CDR3 coding DNA: TGTGCCAGCAGTTTTTTAGGGGCAACTAATGAAAAACTGTTTTTT. The rearrangement links TRBV28 to TRBJ1-4; D possibly corresponds to TRBD1 (5 bases). Germline CDR1 and CDR2: MDHEN and SYDVKM. The CDR3 length is 15 residues. V was shortened by 3 bases and J by 0 bases, with 8 bases between the two germline ends.

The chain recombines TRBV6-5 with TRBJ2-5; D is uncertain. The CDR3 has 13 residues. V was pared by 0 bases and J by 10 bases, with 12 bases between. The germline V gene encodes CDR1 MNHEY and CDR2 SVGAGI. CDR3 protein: CASSYSNRLDQYF. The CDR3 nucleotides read TGTGCCAGCAGTTACTCTAATCGGCTAGACCAGTACTTC.

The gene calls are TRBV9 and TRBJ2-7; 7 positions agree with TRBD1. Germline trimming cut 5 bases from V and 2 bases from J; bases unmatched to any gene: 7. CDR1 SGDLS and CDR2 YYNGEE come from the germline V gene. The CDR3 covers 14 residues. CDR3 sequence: CASSPTGRAYEQYF. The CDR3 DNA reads TGTGCCAGCAGTCCGACAGGGCGGGCCTACGAGCAGTACTTC.

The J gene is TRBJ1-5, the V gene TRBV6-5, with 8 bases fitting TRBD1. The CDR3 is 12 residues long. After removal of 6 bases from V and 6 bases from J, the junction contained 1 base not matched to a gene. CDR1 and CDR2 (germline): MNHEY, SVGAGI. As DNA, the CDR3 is TGTGCCAGCAGGACAGGGGTTCAGCCCCAGCATTTT. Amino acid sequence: CASRTGVQPQHF.

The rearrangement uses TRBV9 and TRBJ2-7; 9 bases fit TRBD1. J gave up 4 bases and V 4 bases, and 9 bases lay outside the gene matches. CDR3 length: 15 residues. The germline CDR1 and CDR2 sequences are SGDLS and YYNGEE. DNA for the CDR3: TGTGCCAGCAGCACAGTCGGGACAGGGTTATACGAGCAGTACTTC. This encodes CASSTVGTGLYEQYF.

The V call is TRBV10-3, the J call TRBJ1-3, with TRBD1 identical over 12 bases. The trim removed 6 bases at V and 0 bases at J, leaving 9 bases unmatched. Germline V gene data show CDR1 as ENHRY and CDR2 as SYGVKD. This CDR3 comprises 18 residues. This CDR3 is CAISRGTGGDSSGNTIYF. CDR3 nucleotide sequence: TGTGCCATCAGCAGAGGGACAGGGGGCGACTCCTCTGGAAACACCATATATTTT.